The rows below give T cell receptor beta chains drawn from one sample of a study of a mutant IDH1 vaccine in newly diagnosed glioma. No antigen has been identified for these receptors. Clones were sequenced by immunoSEQ multiplex PCR, and TCRdb holds only the in-frame ones, with some missing. The sample yields some 50,000 clones, approximately 92% seen once. This sample comprised PBMCs, obtained from a glioma patient whose treatment included an IDH1 peptide vaccine. These receptors all stem from a man in his forties or fifties with glioma. The CDR3 runs from the conserved cysteine through the conserved F or W. A D gene is named only where the DNA matches it firmly. A clone size is listed for some rows: how often the clone was seen (once, few, many), or a class if it is expanded.

v_gene,d_gene,j_gene,abundance,CDR3nt,CDR3aa
TRBV5-6,TRBD2,TRBJ2-2,.,TGTGCCAGCAGCCGGGGCAGCGGGAGGACCGGGGAGCTGTTTTTT,CASSRGSGRTGELFF
TRBV5-4,.,TRBJ1-2,.,TGTGCCAGCAGCTTGGGAGAGGGCTTAGGCTACACCTTC,CASSLGEGLGYTF
TRBV10-3,.,TRBJ1-2,.,TGTGCCATCAGTGATACAACGACGTTTGGCTACACCTTC,CAISDTTTFGYTF
TRBV27,.,TRBJ1-2,.,TGTGCCAGCAGGTCTGCCGAGGGCTATGGCTACACCTTC,CASRSAEGYGYTF
TRBV30,TRBD2,TRBJ2-3,.,TGTGCCTGCCGGACTAGCGGGGCGACTAGCACAGATACGCAGTATTTT,CACRTSGATSTDTQYF
TRBV10-1,.,TRBJ2-1,.,TGCGCCAGCACCTCGGGACCCTCAACGGAGCAGTTCTTC,CASTSGPSTEQFF
TRBV10-2,TRBD1,TRBJ2-6,.,TGCGCCAGCAGTGTCGGGACAGCTGGGGCCAACGTCCTGACTTTC,CASSVGTAGANVLTF
TRBV5-1,TRBD2,TRBJ2-3,.,TGCGCCAGCAGCTTGGGTAGCGGGGGCACAGATACGCAGTATTTT,CASSLGSGGTDTQYF
TRBV2,.,TRBJ2-1,.,TGTGCCAGCAGTGGGGACACGGGCGGCCGGGGGCAGTTCTTC,CASSGDTGGRGQFF
TRBV19,TRBD1,TRBJ2-6,.,TGTGCCAGTAGTATAGAACTAACGATCTATTTGGGACAGGAGGGGGAAGGGGCCAACGTCCTGACTTTC,CASSIELTIYLGQEGEGANVLTF
TRBV7-9,TRBD1,TRBJ1-3,.,TGTGCCAGCAGCTTAAACAGGGGTAACACCATATATTTT,CASSLNRGNTIYF
TRBV6-1,.,TRBJ1-5,.,TGTGCCAGCGGGGTTTTCAATCAGCCCCAGCATTTT,CASGVFNQPQHF
TRBV13,TRBD1,TRBJ2-7,.,TGTGCCAGCAGCTCGTCGACAGGGGGCCCCTACGAGCAGTACTTC,CASSSSTGGPYEQYF
TRBV7-9,TRBD2,TRBJ2-1,once,TGTGCCAGCAGTGGACTAGCGGGAGGAACCTACAATGAGCAGTTCTTC,CASSGLAGGTYNEQFF